This T cell receptor (beta chain) appears in the sequencing data of a study of blood T cell repertoires in COVID-19 (dated by TCRdb to 2019 to 2021). About the investigation overall: Samples covering the acute and convalescent phases of COVID-19 were provided by collaborators in the United States, Italy and Spain. Deeply sampled blood TCRbeta repertoires from subjects exposed to, actively infected with, or recovered from COVID-19 were included in the dataset. A freely available public database, intended as a resource for researchers studying the immune response to SARS-CoV-2, is where the repertoires were released. The sample metadata nearly always contained a de-identified subject ID, COVID-19 status, age in years and sex. HLA class I and class II types, where available, came from metadata supplied by the sample provider rather than from assay-based typing. The prospective study material was composed of cDNA or gDNA derived from T cells, B-cell-depleted T cells, or PBMCs. The samples were drawn from two sources: the first 160 participants of the ongoing ImmuneRACE study, and about 1,300 subjects contributed by 6 global collaborators. Results the study describes overall, beyond this receptor: The amount of clinical and demographic metadata varied by source and participant and was provided uncurated.

The immunoSEQ Assay, a bias-controlled multiplex PCR, was used to amplify TCRbeta CDR3 regions from genomic DNA. On the authors' methods: The number of nucleated cells in each sample was estimated from the amplification of reference gene primers within the assay. To quantify the absolute abundance of each unique TCRbeta CDR3 rearrangement, sequence reads were collapsed and filtered. For each sample, productive Simpson clonality was calculated as the square root of Simpson's diversity index over productive rearrangements. TCRdb obtained this table from immuneACCESS and retained in-frame rearrangements with V and J assigned. These tables miss some clones; where compared with another copy, unresolved V genes account for less than half of the shortfall, and the remainder is unexplained. Clone size and the V and J calls come from that table; the DNA yielded D and trimming. This sample lists 50,000 or so clones; approximately 86% were detected once. The ten largest account for 16% of the sample.

Here V drops 0 bases and J drops 5 bases, and the junction holds 4 bases not matched to any gene. The germline V gene supplies CDR1 SGDLS and CDR2 YYNGEE. The CDR3 covers 15 residues, taking in both the cysteine and the phenylalanine. The sequence is cut down to CDR3 DNA, 45 bases in frame from base 1. Comments on this clone: Its antigen has not been determined. Per-base quality was not reported, and no clone a single base away is much larger than it.

Each collaborating institution followed its own protocols to collect whole blood in K2EDTA tubes. For TCRbeta analysis, collaborators shipped samples as frozen whole blood, isolated PBMCs, or DNA extracted from either of those sample types. The source material was peripheral blood. The chain joins TRBV9 to TRBJ1-5, with 8 junctional bases fitting TRBD1. This sequence originates from a man aged 35-49 years with acute or convalescent COVID-19. The DNA is TGTGCCAGCAGCGTAGGACAGGGGCTGCATCAGCCCCAGCATTTT. It translates to CASSVGQGLHQPQHF.